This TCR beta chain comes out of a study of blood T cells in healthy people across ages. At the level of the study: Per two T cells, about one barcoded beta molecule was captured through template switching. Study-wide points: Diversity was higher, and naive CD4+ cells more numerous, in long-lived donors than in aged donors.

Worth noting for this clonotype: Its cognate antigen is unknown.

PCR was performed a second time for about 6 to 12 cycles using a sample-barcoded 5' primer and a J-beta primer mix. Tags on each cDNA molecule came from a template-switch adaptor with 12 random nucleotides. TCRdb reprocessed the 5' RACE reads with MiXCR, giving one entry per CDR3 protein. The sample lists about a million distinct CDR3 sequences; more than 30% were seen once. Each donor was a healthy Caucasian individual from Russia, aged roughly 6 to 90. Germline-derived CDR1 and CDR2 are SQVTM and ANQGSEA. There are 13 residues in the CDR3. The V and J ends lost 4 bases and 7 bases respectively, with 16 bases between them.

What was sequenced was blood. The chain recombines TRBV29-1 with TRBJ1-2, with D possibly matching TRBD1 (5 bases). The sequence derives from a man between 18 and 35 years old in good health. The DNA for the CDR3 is TGCAGCGTTGTTGAGGGAGGGGCGCTTGGCTACACCTTC. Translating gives CSVVEGGALGYTF.